Below are 21 T cell receptor beta chains sequenced from a single sample in a study of PD-L1 blockade in urothelial cancer. The time point: pretreatment peripheral blood. The assay was immunoSEQ multiplex PCR, and TCRdb's table has in-frame clones only and misses some. The sample contains some 89,000 clones, 70% to 90% of which appear only once. The sample was PBMCs, taken around atezolizumab (anti-PD-L1) treatment. These TCRs come from a man between 60 and 75 years old with urothelial cancer.

This rearrangement joins TRBV4-2 to TRBJ2-1, with D hard to call. Germline CDR1 LGHNA, CDR2 YNFKEQ. Trimming took 1 base from V and 9 from J, leaving 13 bases between them. The CDR3 contains 14 residues. The CDR3 is CASSQGLTRIEQFF. Written as DNA, the CDR3 is TGTGCCAGCAGCCAAGGGCTCACCCGTATTGAGCAGTTCTTC.

The CDR3 DNA sequence: TGCGCCAGCAGCCGAGGGACAGGGACCTTTAATGAAAAACTGTTTTTT. Its translation is CASSRGTGTFNEKLFF. The chain recombines TRBV4-1 with TRBJ1-4, with TRBD1 matching 9 bases. Germline V CDR1 and CDR2: MGHRA, YSYEKL. The junction had 7 bases not matched to a gene; V was cut back by 4 bases and J by 4 bases. The length of the CDR3 is 16 residues.

This sequence joins TRBV10-1 and TRBJ2-7, with a tentative D call TRBD1 (6 bases). This CDR3 is 13 amino acids long. Trimming pared 6 bases from V and 4 bases from J, leaving 13 bases between. CDR1 and CDR2 from the germline V gene are WNHNN and SYGVQD (reference sequence). CDR3 DNA: TGCGCCAGCAGCCGCCGGGACACTTACGAGCAGTACTTC. As protein: CASSRRDTYEQYF.

The V and J genes are TRBV5-1 and TRBJ1-1; D is possibly TRBD1 (5 bases). The V gene's germline CDR1 is SGHRS and CDR2 YFSETQ. This CDR3 spans 13 amino acids. V shed 5 bases and J shed 1 base, with 9 bases lying between them. In DNA form, the CDR3 reads TGCGCCAGCAGATACGACAGGAACACTGAAGCTTTCTTT. Translating it yields CASRYDRNTEAFF. The variable domain in full, completed from reference TRBV5-1 and TRBJ1-1, reads KAGVTQTPRYLIKTRGQQVTLSCSPISGHRSVSWYQQTPGQGLQFLFEYFSETQRNKGNFPGRFSGRQFSNSRSEMNVSTLELGDSALYLCASRYDRNTEAFFGQGTRLTVV.

This clone has more than one count but fewer than ten. The gene calls are TRBV19 and TRBJ1-1; 8 bases line up with TRBD1. V gave up 9 bases and J gave up 2 bases; unmatched junction bases: 5. Germline loops: CDR1 LNHDA, CDR2 SQIVND (reference sequence). The CDR3 is 13 amino acids. In nucleotides, the CDR3 is TGTGCCAGCGCGGGACAGGTAAACACTGAAGCTTTCTTT. It encodes CASAGQVNTEAFF.

CDR3 loop: CASSSRFTGTPYNEQFF. The CDR3 DNA reads TGTGCCAGCAGCTCGAGGTTTACAGGGACACCCTACAATGAGCAGTTCTTC. V usage is TRBV21-1 and J usage is TRBJ2-1; the D call TRBD1 from the table was never checked on the DNA. TRBV21-1 is a pseudogene segment. This CDR3 is built from 17 residues.

This clone has just a few counts. This chain connects TRBV10-3 to TRBJ2-1; 11 nucleotides match TRBD2. J gave up 9 bases and V 7 bases, and 5 bases lay outside the gene matches. Per germline, CDR1 ENHRY and CDR2 SYGVKD. The CDR3 consists of 13 residues. The DNA for the CDR3 is TGTGCCATCACGGGGCTAGCGGGAGGTGAGCAGTTCTTC. Its protein product is CAITGLAGGEQFF.

The rearrangement joins TRBV5-4 to TRBJ2-7, with D maybe TRBD2 (7 bases). The CDR3 runs 14 residues. Germline V gene sequence: CDR1 SGHNT, CDR2 YYREEE (reference sequence). Trimming left V 2 bases short and J 2 bases short, with 11 bases between. DNA for the CDR3: TGTGCCAGCAGCTTAGGGGGGGGGACCTACGAGCAGTACTTC. Its translation: CASSLGGGTYEQYF. Full variable domain (outside the CDR3, taken from reference TRBV5-4 and TRBJ2-7): ETGVTQSPTHLIKTRGQQVTLRCSSQSGHNTVSWYQQALGQGPQFIFQYYREEENGRGNFPPRFSGLQFPNYSSELNVNALELDDSALYLCASSLGGGTYEQYFGPGTRLTVT.

The rearrangement uses TRBV5-1 and TRBJ1-1; perhaps TRBD1 as D (6 bases). CDR1 SGHRS and CDR2 YFSETQ come from the germline V gene. CDR3 size: 14 residues. V was cut by 4 bases and J by 6 bases, with 16 bases left in between. Written as DNA, the CDR3 is TGCGCCAGCAGCAAGGGACAAGTGGTCTCTGAAGCTTTCTTT. Its protein is CASSKGQVVSEAFF.

The chain recombines TRBV10-1 with TRBJ2-5; D ambiguous. The V gene's germline CDR1 is WNHNN and CDR2 SYGVQD (reference sequence). Trimming removed 10 bases from V and 5 bases from J, with 17 bases in between. This CDR3 comprises 13 residues. DNA of the CDR3: TGCGCCACCTCGGTGCGACTCGAGGAGACCCAGTACTTC. This gives the protein CATSVRLEETQYF.

The rearrangement uses TRBV6-1 and TRBJ2-7; D gene unclear. CDR1 and CDR2 (germline): MNHNS, SASEGT. The length of the CDR3 is 13 residues. V lost 7 bases to trimming and J lost 0 bases, with 10 bases between them. The CDR3 is CASMTTYSYEQYF. Written as DNA, the CDR3 is TGTGCCAGCATGACGACATACTCCTACGAGCAGTACTTC.

V is TRBV5-3 and J is TRBJ2-3, with D maybe TRBD2 (5 bases). TRBV5-3 is an open reading frame whose function is uncertain. Between the trimmed V and J ends, which lost 2 bases and 4 bases, there was a span of 29 bases. The length of the CDR3 is 20 residues. DNA for the CDR3: TGTGCCAGAAGCTTAACACCGCCGGGAAGTGGGCTAGACGCTTCAGATACGCAGTATTTT. Protein: CARSLTPPGSGLDASDTQYF.

The rearrangement links TRBV6-6 to TRBJ1-4; D remains ambiguous. This CDR3 region has 12 residues. The V end lost 8 bases, the J end lost 8 bases, and 12 bases lay between the germline ends. CDR1 MNHNY and CDR2 SVGAGI come from the germline V gene (reference sequence). In DNA form, the CDR3 reads TGTGCCAGCTTTATTGGGAGGGAAAAACTGTTTTTT. Protein sequence: CASFIGREKLFF.

The V gene is TRBV7-9, the J gene TRBJ2-2; possible D gene TRBD2, 6 bases. This CDR3 spans 15 amino acids. The germline V and J ends were trimmed by 8 bases and 1 base, with 14 bases remaining between them. CDR1 is SEHNR and CDR2 is FQNEAQ in the germline V gene (reference sequence). The CDR3, as DNA: TGTGCCAGCCTCCGGCCCGGGGGGAACACCGGGGAGCTGTTTTTT. It translates to CASLRPGGNTGELFF.

The chain has TRBV27 and TRBJ2-5; TRBD1 matches at 8 bases. The CDR3 has 15 amino acids. V shed 3 bases, J shed 2 bases, and the junction held 5 bases outside the gene matches. Germline assignment: CDR1 MNHEY and CDR2 SMNVEV (reference sequence). This CDR3 is CASSFSGTGQETQYF. Written as DNA, the CDR3 is TGTGCCAGCAGTTTCTCCGGGACAGGACAAGAGACCCAGTACTTC.

This CDR3 is CASSLNPFDETQYF. The CDR3 region has the DNA TGTGCCAGCAGCCTAAACCCATTTGATGAGACCCAGTACTTC. The chain combines TRBV6-1 with TRBJ2-5; D is unclear. Trimming pared 6 bases from V and 5 bases from J, leaving 16 bases between. This CDR3 is built from 14 residues. Germline lookup yields CDR1 MNHNS and CDR2 SASEGT.

V is TRBV29-1 and J is TRBJ2-5; 9 nucleotides align to TRBD1. CDR3 length: 13 amino acids. Germline CDR1 and CDR2: SQVTM and ANQGSEA. V gave up 3 bases and J gave up 8 bases; unmatched junction bases: 7. In DNA, the CDR3 is TGCAGCGTTGACCGACAGGGGGGGAGTACCCAGTACTTC. Its translation: CSVDRQGGSTQYF. Full variable domain (outside the CDR3, taken from reference TRBV29-1 and TRBJ2-5): SAVISQKPSRDICQRGTSLTIQCQVDSQVTMMFWYRQQPGQSLTLIATANQGSEATYESGFVIDKFPISRPNLTFSTLTVSNMSPEDSSIYLCSVDRQGGSTQYFGPGTRLLVL.

The chain recombines TRBV9 with TRBJ2-5; 10 bases agree with TRBD1. The CDR3 runs to 15 residues. Germline values: CDR1 SGDLS, CDR2 YYNGEE. V gave up 0 bases and J gave up 4 bases; unmatched junction bases: 3. CDR3 DNA: TGTGCCAGCAGCGTAGGACAGGGGGCCGGAGAGACCCAGTACTTC. It yields the protein CASSVGQGAGETQYF.

The chain recombines TRBV6-4 with TRBJ2-3, with 8 bases lining up with TRBD2. V shed 0 bases and J 2 bases; nucleotides not matched to a gene: 4. CDR3 size: 16 residues. Germline lookup yields CDR1 MRHNA and CDR2 SNTAGT. The CDR3 sequence: CASSDSGGGHTDTQYF. The CDR3 coding sequence is TGTGCCAGCAGTGACTCAGGCGGGGGGCACACAGATACGCAGTATTTT.

This clone was seen a few times. V usage is TRBV4-2 and J usage is TRBJ2-7; possibly TRBD2 for D (5 bases). The CDR3 sequence is 12 residues long. Trimming took off 0 bases at V and 12 bases at J, with 12 bases between the two ends. Per the germline V gene, CDR1 is LGHNA and CDR2 is YNFKEQ. The CDR3 coding sequence is TGTGCCAGCAGCCAAGACGGGCTAGGACTGTACTTC. It is translated as CASSQDGLGLYF.

This clone was seen more than once but under ten times. J is TRBJ1-3 and V is TRBV9, with TRBD1 identical over 7 bases. J gave up 4 bases and V 0 bases, and 7 bases lay outside the gene matches. The CDR3 contains 16 residues. Per the germline V gene, CDR1 is SGDLS and CDR2 is YYNGEE. CDR3 amino acids: CASSVGEQGEGNTIYF. CDR3 coding DNA: TGTGCCAGCAGCGTAGGGGAGCAGGGGGAAGGAAACACCATATATTTT.